This TCR beta chain was captured in a study of shared clonotypes between healthy human individuals. From germline, CDR1 is MGHRA and CDR2 YSYEKL. Between the trimmed V and J ends, which lost 5 bases and 10 bases, there was a span of 21 bases. The CDR3 runs to 15 residues. An assay was performed, and its level was deep. Some clones are missing from TCRdb's copy, which holds only in-frame ones; the method was immunoSEQ multiplex PCR. The table includes more than 500,000 clones, roughly 95% detected once. Sequenced input: naive CD4+ T cells sorted from blood. Subset described: CD45RA+ positively selected. This clonotype was obtained from a woman in her twenties or thirties in good health. The chain is built from TRBV4-1 and TRBJ2-1; D possibly corresponds to TRBD1 (5 bases). The CDR3 DNA is TGCGCCAGCAGCGGCAGGGTTCGGGCACTTCGGGAGCAGTTCTTC. Its translation: CASSGRVRALREQFF.